This entry is about one TCR beta chain. Its antigen is unidentified. Clones were sequenced by immunoSEQ multiplex PCR, and TCRdb holds only the in-frame ones, with some missing. In the table there are about 24,000 clones, approximately 74% of which are singletons. Viral peptide pool expansion of antigen-specific CD4+ T cells preceded sequencing in the ViraFEST assay. Investigators separated out CD4+ T cells once less than 11 days of culture had passed. Vaccinated recipients, who were negative for nucleocapsid antibodies, had no history of SARS-CoV-2 infection. Germline CDR1 reads SQVTM; CDR2 reads ANQGSEA. Trimming cost V 4 bases and J 2 bases, with 9 bases left between them. This CDR3 region has 12 residues. The data originate from a study of vaccination effects on CD4 cells after COVID-19. General study results and limits: Few convalescent patients were included, and no early post-infection timepoints were sampled. Pronounced clonal contraction occurred in clones induced by infection and by vaccine late after vaccination. Healthy vaccinees showed cross-reactivity with common cold coronaviruses in only 1 of 255 vaccine-induced clones.

The TCR originated in a human donor who received a COVID-19 vaccine. The chain joins TRBV29-1 to TRBJ2-7; perhaps TRBD1 as D (6 bases). The sequencing here drew on CD4+ T cells from PBMCs cultured with SARS-CoV-2 spike peptides, taken before COVID-19 vaccination. The CDR3, as DNA: TGCAGCGTTGGGACAGAGGCCTACGAGCAGTACTTC. This translates into CSVGTEAYEQYF.